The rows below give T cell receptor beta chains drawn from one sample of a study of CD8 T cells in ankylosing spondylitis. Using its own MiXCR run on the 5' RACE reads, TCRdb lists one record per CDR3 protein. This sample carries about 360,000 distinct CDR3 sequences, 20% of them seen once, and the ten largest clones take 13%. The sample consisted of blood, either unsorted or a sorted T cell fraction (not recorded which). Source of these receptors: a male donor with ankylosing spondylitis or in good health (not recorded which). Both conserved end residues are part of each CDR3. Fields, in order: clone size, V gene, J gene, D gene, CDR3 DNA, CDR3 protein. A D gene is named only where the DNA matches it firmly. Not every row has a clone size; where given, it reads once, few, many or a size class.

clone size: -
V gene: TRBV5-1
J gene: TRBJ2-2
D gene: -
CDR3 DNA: TGCGCCAGCAGCTACCCCCGGGGAATGAACACCGGGGAGCTGTTTTTT
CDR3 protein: CASSYPRGMNTGELFF

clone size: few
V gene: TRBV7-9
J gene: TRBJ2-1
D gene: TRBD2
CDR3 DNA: TGTGCCAGCAGCTCCGGGACTAGCGCCTACAATGAGCAGTTCTTC
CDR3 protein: CASSSGTSAYNEQFF

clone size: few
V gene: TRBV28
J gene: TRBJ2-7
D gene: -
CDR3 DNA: TGTGCCAGCAGTTTCCGGGCTAGCAGTTCCTACGAGCAGTACTTC
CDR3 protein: CASSFRASSSYEQYF

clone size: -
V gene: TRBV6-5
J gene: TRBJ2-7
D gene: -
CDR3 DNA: TGTGCCAGCAGTTACTCCGGTCTGGGGAGCTCCTACGAGCAGTACTTC
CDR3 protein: CASSYSGLGSSYEQYF

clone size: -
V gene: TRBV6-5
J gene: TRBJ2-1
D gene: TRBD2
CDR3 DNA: TGTGCCAGCACCGCGGGGGACAATGAGCAGTTCTTC
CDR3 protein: CASTAGDNEQFF

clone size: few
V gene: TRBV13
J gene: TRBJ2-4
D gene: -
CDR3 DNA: TGTGCCAGCAGCCAAGATGGGAGGGGGGGCCCGGACATTCAGTACTTC
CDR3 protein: CASSQDGRGGPDIQYF

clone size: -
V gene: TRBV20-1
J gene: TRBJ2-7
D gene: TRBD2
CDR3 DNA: TGCAGTGCAGAAACGACTAGCGGGACCCACTACGAGCAGTACTTC
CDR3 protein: CSAETTSGTHYEQYF

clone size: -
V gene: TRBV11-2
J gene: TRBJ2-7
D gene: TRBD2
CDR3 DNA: TGTGCCAGCAGCTTTGGGACTAGCGGGGGCTACGAGCAGTACTTC
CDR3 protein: CASSFGTSGGYEQYF

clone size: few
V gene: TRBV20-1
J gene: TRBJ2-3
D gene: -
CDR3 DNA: TGCAGTGCTAGAGCGGAAGATACGCAGTATTTT
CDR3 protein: CSARAEDTQYF

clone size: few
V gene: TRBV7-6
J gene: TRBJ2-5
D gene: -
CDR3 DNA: TGTGCCAGCAGCCCCGGGGAAAAGTACCAAGAGACCCAGTACTTC
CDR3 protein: CASSPGEKYQETQYF

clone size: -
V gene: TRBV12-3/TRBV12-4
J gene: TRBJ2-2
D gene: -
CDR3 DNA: TGTGCCAGCAGTTTGTCGGCCTGGGAGCTGTTTTTT
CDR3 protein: CASSLSAWELFF

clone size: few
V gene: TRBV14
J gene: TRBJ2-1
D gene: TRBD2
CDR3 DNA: TGTGCCAGCAGCCAAGCCCCGGGGGGAGGCTACAATGAGCAGTTCTTC
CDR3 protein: CASSQAPGGGYNEQFF

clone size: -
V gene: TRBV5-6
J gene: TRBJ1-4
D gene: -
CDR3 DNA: TGTGCCAGCAGCTTGGATGGCCGCCGCGGTGAAAAACTGTTTTTT
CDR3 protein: CASSLDGRRGEKLFF

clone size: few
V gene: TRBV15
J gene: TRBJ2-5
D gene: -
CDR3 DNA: TGTGCCACCAGCAGGGGCGAAGTCGACCAAGAGACCCAGTACTTC
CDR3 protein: CATSRGEVDQETQYF

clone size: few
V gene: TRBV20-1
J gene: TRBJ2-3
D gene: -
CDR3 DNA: TGCAGTGCTGTCAACCCCCGGGACTCCACAGATACGCAGTATTTT
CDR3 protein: CSAVNPRDSTDTQYF

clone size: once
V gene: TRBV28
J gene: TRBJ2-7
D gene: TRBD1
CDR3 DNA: TGTGCCAGCAGTTTAATGGGACAGTTCTACGAGCAGTACTTC
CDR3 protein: CASSLMGQFYEQYF

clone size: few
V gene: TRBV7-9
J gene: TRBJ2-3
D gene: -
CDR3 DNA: TGTGCCAGCAGCTCCCGCGAGGGAGATACGCAGTATTTT
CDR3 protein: CASSSREGDTQYF

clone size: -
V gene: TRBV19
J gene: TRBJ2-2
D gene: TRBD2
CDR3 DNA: TGTGCCAGTAGTATTGATAGCGGGGCCACCGGGGAGCTGTTTTTT
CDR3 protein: CASSIDSGATGELFF

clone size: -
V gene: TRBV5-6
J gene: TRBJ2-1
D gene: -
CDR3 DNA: TGTGCCAGCAGCCCCGGACAGGGTCAATACGGGGGGCGTTACAATGAGCAGTTCTTC
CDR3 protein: CASSPGQGQYGGRYNEQFF

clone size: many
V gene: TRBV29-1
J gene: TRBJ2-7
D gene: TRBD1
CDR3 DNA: TGCAGCGCCCGGGACAGCCCCTACGAGCAGTACTTC
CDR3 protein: CSARDSPYEQYF

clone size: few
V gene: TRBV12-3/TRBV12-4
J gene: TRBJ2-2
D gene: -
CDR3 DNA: TGTGCCAGCAAGAACACCGGGGAGCTGTTTTTT
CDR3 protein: CASKNTGELFF

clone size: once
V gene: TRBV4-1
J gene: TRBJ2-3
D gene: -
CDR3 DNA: TGCGCCAGCAGCCACCCCCGGGGAACTAGCACAGATACGCAGTATTTT
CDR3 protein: CASSHPRGTSTDTQYF

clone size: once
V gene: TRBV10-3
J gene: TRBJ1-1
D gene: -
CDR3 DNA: TGTGCCATCGCGAGTGGGAACACTGAAGCTTTCTTT
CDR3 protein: CAIASGNTEAFF

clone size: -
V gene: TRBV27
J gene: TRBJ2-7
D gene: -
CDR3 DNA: TGTGCCAGCAGTTCTTCCCTCGGGGTCACCCACGAGCAGTACTTC
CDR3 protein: CASSSSLGVTHEQYF

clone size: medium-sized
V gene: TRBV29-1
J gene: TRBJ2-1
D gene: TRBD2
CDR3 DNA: TGCAGCGTTGGGGCTAGCGGGGGGGCCGTGAATTACAATGAGCAGTTCTTC
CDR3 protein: CSVGASGGAVNYNEQFF

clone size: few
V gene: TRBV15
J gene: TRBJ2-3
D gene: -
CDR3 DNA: TGTGCCACCCGGCCCACAGGATCCCCCGCAGATACGCAGTATTTT
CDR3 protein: CATRPTGSPADTQYF

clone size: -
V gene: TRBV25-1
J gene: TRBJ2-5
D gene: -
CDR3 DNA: TGTGCCAGCAGCGACGGACAGCTCCAAGAGACCCAGTACTTC
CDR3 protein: CASSDGQLQETQYF

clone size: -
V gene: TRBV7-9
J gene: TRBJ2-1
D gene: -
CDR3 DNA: TGTGCCAGCAGCACCCTCCGAGGTGAAGACAATGAGCAGTTCTTC
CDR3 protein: CASSTLRGEDNEQFF

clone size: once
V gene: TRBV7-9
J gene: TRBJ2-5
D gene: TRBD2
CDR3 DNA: TGTGCCAGCAGCCCAAGAGCGGGGGACCCTCAAGAGACCCAGTACTTC
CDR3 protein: CASSPRAGDPQETQYF

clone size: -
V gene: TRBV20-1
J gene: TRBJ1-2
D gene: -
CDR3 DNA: TGCAGTGGAAGGGAGGGCTATGGCTACACCTTC
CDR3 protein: CSGREGYGYTF

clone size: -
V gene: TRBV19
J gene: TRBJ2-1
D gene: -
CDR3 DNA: TGTGCCAGTAGCCCAGGTATCGGGCGTTTCTACAATGAGCAGTTCTTC
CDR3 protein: CASSPGIGRFYNEQFF

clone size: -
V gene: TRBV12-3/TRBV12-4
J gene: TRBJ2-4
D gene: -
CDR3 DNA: TGTGCCAGCAGTTTTATCCCCGCGCGGATAGCCAAAAACATTCAGTACTTC
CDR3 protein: CASSFIPARIAKNIQYF

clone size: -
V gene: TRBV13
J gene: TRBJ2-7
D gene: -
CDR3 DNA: TGTGCCAGCAGCGCACCAGGGCCCTCGAGCTCCTACGAGCAGTACTTC
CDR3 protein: CASSAPGPSSSYEQYF

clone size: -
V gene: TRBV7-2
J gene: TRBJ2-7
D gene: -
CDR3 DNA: TGTGCCAGCAGCTTATCCCCTGGGGGAGCCTACGAGCAGTACTTC
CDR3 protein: CASSLSPGGAYEQYF

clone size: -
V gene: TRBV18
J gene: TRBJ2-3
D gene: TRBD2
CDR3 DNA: TGTGCCAGCTCACCACCAGTGGCGGGGGTGGCAGATACGCAGTATTTT
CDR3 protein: CASSPPVAGVADTQYF

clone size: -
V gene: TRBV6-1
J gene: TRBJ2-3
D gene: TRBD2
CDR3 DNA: TGTGCCAGCAGTACGCTAGCGGGGGGTGGAGATACGCAGTATTTT
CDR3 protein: CASSTLAGGGDTQYF

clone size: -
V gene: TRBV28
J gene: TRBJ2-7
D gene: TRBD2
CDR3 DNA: TGTGCCAGCAGTGAACGGGGGGGCCTGGACGAGCAGTACTTC
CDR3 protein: CASSERGGLDEQYF

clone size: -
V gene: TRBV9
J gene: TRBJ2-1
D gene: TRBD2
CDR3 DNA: TGTGCCAGCAGCATGGACCTAGCGGGGGCCTCCTACAATGAGCAGTTCTTC
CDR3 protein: CASSMDLAGASYNEQFF

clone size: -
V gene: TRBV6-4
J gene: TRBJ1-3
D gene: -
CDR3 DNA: TGTGCCAGCAGTGACTCGAAAGGCGGACAGAGAATTACCAGCTCTGGAAACACCATATATTTT
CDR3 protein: CASSDSKGGQRITSSGNTIYF

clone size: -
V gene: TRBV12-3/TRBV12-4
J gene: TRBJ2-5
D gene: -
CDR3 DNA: TGTGCCAGCAGCACGGGCCACCCAGGGGCGGAGACCCAGTACTTC
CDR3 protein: CASSTGHPGAETQYF

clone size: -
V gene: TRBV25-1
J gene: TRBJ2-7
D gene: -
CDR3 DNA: TGTGCCAGCAGTGAATATGACGAGCAGTACTTC
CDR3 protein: CASSEYDEQYF

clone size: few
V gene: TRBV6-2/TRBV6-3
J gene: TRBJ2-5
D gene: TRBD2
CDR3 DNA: TGTGCCAGCAGTTTAAGTCTAGCGGGGGTGTCCTTGAGTGGGACCCAGTACTTC
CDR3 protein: CASSLSLAGVSLSGTQYF